Below, 23 T cell receptor beta chains from the same sample are listed, as sequenced in a study of T-cell reconstitution after alpha-beta-depleted transplantation in children. Unique molecular identifiers were incorporated into the prepared TCRbeta library. One entry per CDR3 protein results from TCRdb running MiXCR on the PCR reads. The sample contains 210,000 or so distinct CDR3 sequences, about a tenth of which appear only once. Sequencing used PBMCs, obtained before TCRalphabeta/CD19-depleted stem cell transplant. The receptors shown here come from a child under two years old with acute myeloid leukemia, due to receive a stem cell transplant.

This clonotype was counted ten times or more. The chain combines TRBV11-3 with TRBJ1-1; weak D call: TRBD1 (6 bases). V was pared by 1 base and J by 5 bases, with 14 bases between. In germline, CDR1 is SGHNT, CDR2 YENEEA. The CDR3 spans 15 residues. This CDR3 reads CASSLVVGARTEAFF. The CDR3 DNA sequence: TGTGCCAGCAGCTTAGTGGTGGGGGCGCGAACTGAAGCTTTCTTT.

This clonotype occurred many times. The J gene is TRBJ2-1, the V gene TRBV20-1; 9 nucleotides agree with TRBD2. V trimming: 3 bases; J trimming: 4 bases; junction bases outside the gene matches: 7. CDR3 length: 15 residues. Germline CDR1 reads DFQATT; CDR2 reads SNEGSKA (reference sequence). The CDR3 protein is CSARVAGVQYNEQFF. In DNA, the CDR3 is TGCAGTGCTAGGGTAGCGGGAGTTCAGTACAATGAGCAGTTCTTC.

This chain joins TRBV15 and TRBJ1-4; no definite D call. The CDR3 extends over 19 amino acids. Per germline, CDR1 LNHNV and CDR2 YYDKDF (reference sequence). The V end lost 0 bases, the J end lost 2 bases, and 19 bases lay between the germline ends. The CDR3 bases are TGTGCCACCAGCAGAGATAGCGGAGGCGACGAGTCGACTAATGAAAAACTGTTTTTT. It encodes CATSRDSGGDESTNEKLFF.

In this sample, this clonotype turned up many times. The J gene is TRBJ2-3, the V gene TRBV6-1; a weak D match, TRBD2 (7 bases). The V end lost 6 bases, the J end lost 7 bases, and 14 bases lay between the germline ends. Germline V gene lookup returns CDR1 MNHNS and CDR2 SASEGT. The CDR3 has 13 residues. The CDR3 loop is CASRPGGAYTQYF. DNA for the CDR3: TGTGCCAGCAGGCCGGGGGGCGCTTATACGCAGTATTTT.

This clonotype was seen repeatedly, ten times or more. The chain carries TRBV5-1 and TRBJ2-3; D ambiguous. The CDR3 totals 14 residues. The V gene lost 0 bases and the J gene lost 5 bases, with 10 bases spanning the gap. Germline V gene lookup returns CDR1 SGHRS and CDR2 YFSETQ. DNA for the CDR3: TGCGCCAGCAGCTTGGGCAGGCCAGTAGATACGCAGTATTTT. Translating it yields CASSLGRPVDTQYF. Using reference TRBV5-1 and TRBJ2-3 for the parts outside the CDR3, the full variable domain is KAGVTQTPRYLIKTRGQQVTLSCSPISGHRSVSWYQQTPGQGLQFLFEYFSETQRNKGNFPGRFSGRQFSNSRSEMNVSTLELGDSALYLCASSLGRPVDTQYFGPGTRLTVL.

This clonotype was counted at least ten times. The chain links TRBV24-1 to TRBJ1-1; 9 bases are a match to TRBD1. This CDR3 has 18 residues. Germline V CDR1 and CDR2: KGHDR, SFDVKD. J gave up 11 bases and V 2 bases, and 20 bases lay outside the gene matches. This chain's CDR3 is CATSDSAPGQGSYVGAFF. CDR3 bases: TGTGCCACCAGTGATTCCGCTCCAGGACAGGGGTCATATGTTGGCGCTTTCTTT.

Worth noting for this clonotype: A much larger clone sits a single nucleotide away, making a read error possible. The chain links TRBV4-1 to TRBJ2-1; 8 bases are a match to TRBD2. The CDR3 is 16 amino acids. Per germline, CDR1 MGHRA and CDR2 YSYEKL. The CDR3 nucleotides read TGCGCCAGCAGCCAAGCGTCCGGGACTAGGGGGGGTGAGCAGCTCTTC. It codes for CASSQASGTRGGEQLF.

As to this clonotype: A read error is possible here, since a much larger clone lies one base away. The chain recombines TRBV3-1 with TRBJ2-5, with unresolved D. The V gene's germline CDR1 is LGHDT and CDR2 YNNKEL (reference sequence). CDR3 size: 11 residues. The CDR3 coding sequence is TGTGCCACCAGCCAAGTAGAGACCCAGTACTTC. As protein: CATSQVETQYF.

A note on this clonotype: A read error may account for a junction end that differs from germline. The rearrangement uses TRBV15 and TRBJ1-1; no definite D call. This CDR3 comprises 14 residues. Germline V gene data show CDR1 as LNHNV and CDR2 as YYDKDF (reference sequence). Here the CDR3 reads CATGRDMTYTEAFF. CDR3 sequence (DNA): TGTGCCACCGGCAGAGATATGACCTACACTGAAGCTTTCTTT. The full variable domain, with the rest looked up from reference TRBV15 and TRBJ1-1, is DAMVIQNPRYQVTQFGKPVTLSCSQTLNHNVMYWYQQKSSQAPKLLFHYYDKDFNNEADTPDNFQSRRPNTSFCFLDIRSPGLGDTAMYLCATGRDMTYTEAFFGQGTRLTVV.

The chain joins TRBV18 to TRBJ2-7; TRBD2 matches at 11 bases. The length of the CDR3 is 14 residues. Per the germline V gene, CDR1 is KGHSH and CDR2 is LQKENI. J lost 5 bases, V lost 3 bases, and 3 bases had no gene match. The CDR3 reads CASSPTSGSNEQYF. CDR3 in DNA: TGTGCCAGCTCACCTACTAGCGGGAGTAACGAGCAGTACTTC.

This clonotype occurred a few times. The chain joins TRBV6-1 to TRBJ1-2; D remains unclear. Trimming shortened V by 4 bases and J by 0 bases, and 9 bases separated the two germline ends. Germline V gene lookup returns CDR1 MNHNS and CDR2 SASEGT. This CDR3 comprises 14 residues. The CDR3 region is CASSAERANYGYTF. CDR3 sequence (DNA): TGTGCCAGCAGTGCCGAAAGGGCTAACTATGGCTACACCTTC.

This clonotype was seen ten or more times. V usage is TRBV7-9 and J usage is TRBJ1-3, with TRBD1 matching over 9 bases. V was clipped by 0 bases and J by 7 bases; unmatched bases: 4. CDR3 length: 15 amino acids. The V gene's germline CDR1 is SEHNR and CDR2 FQNEAQ (reference sequence). CDR3 nucleotides: TGTGCCAGCAGCTTAGCGGGGACAGGGAAGAACACCATATATTTT. Translation: CASSLAGTGKNTIYF. Using reference TRBV7-9 and TRBJ1-3 for the parts outside the CDR3, the full variable domain is DTGVSQNPRHKITKRGQNVTFRCDPISEHNRLYWYRQTLGQGPEFLTYFQNEAQLEKSRLLSDRFSAERPKGSFSTLEIQRTEQGDSAMYLCASSLAGTGKNTIYFGEGSWLTVV.

This clonotype was counted ten times or more. The chain is built from TRBV20-1 and TRBJ2-3; the match to TRBD2 covers 9 bases. Germline V gives CDR1 DFQATT, CDR2 SNEGSKA (reference sequence). Trimming removed 6 bases from V and 5 bases from J; junction bases left unmatched: 15. The CDR3 extends over 16 amino acids. The CDR3 bases are TGCAGTGCCCCCCTCGGGCCAGCGGGGGGTCGAGATACGCAGTATTTT. The encoded protein is CSAPLGPAGGRDTQYF.

This clonotype was detected only a few times. This sequence joins TRBV6-2 or TRBV6-3 and TRBJ1-2; TRBD1 matches at 7 bases. J was trimmed by 0 bases and V by 6 bases; bases with no gene match: 10. In germline, CDR1 is MNHEY, CDR2 SVGEGT. The CDR3 consists of 16 residues. The CDR3 here is CASRAGGQLTNYGYTF. The CDR3 region has the DNA TGTGCCAGCAGGGCCGGGGGACAGCTGACTAACTATGGCTACACCTTC.

The rearrangement links TRBV5-1 to TRBJ1-4, with D perhaps TRBD1 (5 bases). Germline V gives CDR1 SGHRS, CDR2 YFSETQ. The CDR3 is 14 residues long. Trimming left V 5 bases short and J 8 bases short, with 16 bases between. This chain's CDR3 is CASRPGTAEEKLFF. The CDR3 region has the DNA TGCGCCAGCAGACCCGGGACGGCAGAGGAAAAACTGTTTTTT.

The V and J genes are TRBV20-1 and TRBJ2-2; tentative D call: TRBD2 (6 bases). Germline values: CDR1 DFQATT, CDR2 SNEGSKA (reference sequence). This CDR3 comprises 15 residues. Trimming removed 3 bases at V and 6 bases at J, with 17 bases between. The CDR3 region has the DNA TGCAGTGCTAGGCAGCGGGCCCGGGGTTCCGGGGAGCTGTTTTTT. Translation: CSARQRARGSGELFF.

This clonotype was recorded many times. V is TRBV10-3 and J is TRBJ2-1; D uncertain. The germline V gene encodes CDR1 ENHRY and CDR2 SYGVKD. The CDR3 has 15 amino acids. Deletions cut 2 bases from V and 0 bases from J, with 8 bases between. The CDR3 DNA reads as TGTGCCATCAGTGAGATGCGGAGCTCCTACAATGAGCAGTTCTTC. Translation gives CAISEMRSSYNEQFF.

This clonotype came up many times. This chain joins TRBV11-1 and TRBJ2-7; TRBD2 might be the D (6 bases). The CDR3 consists of 15 residues. V lost 2 bases to trimming and J lost 3 bases, with 14 bases between them. Germline V gene data show CDR1 as SGHAT and CDR2 as FQDESV (reference sequence). The CDR3 bases are TGTGCCAGCAGCTTACTCGGACTAAGCCGCTACGAGCAGTACTTC. The encoded protein is CASSLLGLSRYEQYF.

This clonotype has ten or more counts. The gene calls are TRBV11-2 and TRBJ2-5; D gene unclear. The V end was cut by 3 bases, the J end by 5 bases, with 10 bases between. The CDR3 has 13 amino acids. Looked up from germline, CDR1 is SGHAT and CDR2 is FQNNGV. Here the CDR3 DNA reads TGTGCCAGCAGCTTCTACCACGACGAGACCCAGTACTTC. As protein: CASSFYHDETQYF.

There are many counts of this clonotype. This chain links TRBV20-1 with TRBJ2-7, with TRBD2 matching over 10 bases. There are 13 residues in the CDR3. V shed 2 bases, J shed 4 bases, and the junction held 2 bases outside the gene matches. CDR1 and CDR2 from the germline V gene are DFQATT and SNEGSKA (reference sequence). CDR3 sequence: CSARPGLAYEQYF. The CDR3 nucleotides are TGCAGTGCTAGACCGGGACTAGCGTACGAGCAGTACTTC.

This clonotype has just a few counts. The chain has TRBV2 and TRBJ2-7, with TRBD1 as a possible D gene (6 bases). CDR1 is SNHLY, CDR2 FYNNEI, per germline. The V end lost 4 bases, the J end lost 2 bases, and 12 bases lay between the germline ends. CDR3 length: 14 residues. The CDR3 DNA is TGTGCCAGCAGTGCGACAGGACCTGCCTACGAGCAGTACTTC. It specifies CASSATGPAYEQYF. The full variable domain, in which reference TRBV2 and TRBJ2-7 provide the parts outside the CDR3, is EPEVTQTPSHQVTQMGQEVILRCVPISNHLYFYWYRQILGQKVEFLVSFYNNEISEKSEIFDDQFSVERPDGSNFTLKIRSTKLEDSAMYFCASSATGPAYEQYFGPGTRLTVT.

This clonotype was seen many times. The genes are TRBV6-1 and TRBJ1-6, with D perhaps matching TRBD1 (5 bases). The CDR3 is 13 residues long. CDR1 and CDR2 from the germline V gene are MNHNS and SASEGT. Trimming shortened V by 8 bases and J by 6 bases, and 11 bases separated the two germline ends. CDR3 region: CASRLGLNSPLHF. CDR3 in DNA: TGTGCCAGCCGGCTGGGACTTAATTCACCCCTCCACTTT.

This clonotype was seen ten or more times. The CDR3: CASSPLMGQGRETQYF. CDR3 sequence (DNA): TGTGCCAGCAGCCCACTAATGGGGCAGGGAAGAGAGACCCAGTACTTC. This chain connects TRBV21-1 to TRBJ2-5; the DNA was not used to check the table's D call, TRBD1. TRBV21-1 is flagged as a pseudogene. This CDR3 is 16 amino acids long.